This T cell receptor (beta chain) was sequenced for a study of regulatory T cells. CD4+ T cells were divided by sorting: CD25-high CD127-low Tregs, CD25-low CD127-high conventional cells. Primers: 52 TRBV forward and 13 TRBJ reverse. The method was immunoSEQ multiplex PCR; TCRdb's version includes in-frame clones alone and lacks a portion of them. The table records about 6,100 clones, 80% to 90% of them present only once. General study findings and limits: CD3G-deficient patients' regulatory T cells showed reduced Shannon diversity versus autologous conventional CD4+ and control regulatory cells. The two patients with the most severe autoimmunity showed the strongest Treg restriction. In patients, unique TRB V-J pairs were restricted and V/J usage skewed, especially in Tregs.

In regard to this clone: Its target is not known.

CDR3 length: 20 amino acids. From germline, CDR1 is MDHEN and CDR2 SYDVKM. The J segment lost 4 bases and the V segment lost 6 bases, leaving 25 bases of the junction unmatched. The TCR comes from a person aged 18 to 30 with CD3G deficiency. The chain joins TRBV28 to TRBJ2-7; 9 positions agree with TRBD1. Sequences were obtained from CD4+ Tregs sorted from blood. CDR3 bases: TGTGCCAGCAGCCGAACTGCCTTACAATTACAGGGGGCGAATAGGTACGAGCAGTACTTC. It specifies CASSRTALQLQGANRYEQYF.